The TCR beta chain under discussion was sequenced for a study of CD8 T cells in Susac syndrome. The authors carried out high-throughput sequencing of TCR beta. They applied it to CD8+ and CD4+ T cells obtained from blood. Healthy donors were controls matched for age and sex. The CDR3 is 14 amino acids. Trimming left V 1 base short and J 3 bases short, with 10 bases between. Germline lookup yields CDR1 SGHDT and CDR2 YYEEEE. Random hexamers served to reverse transcribe roughly 0.45 to 1 ug RNA. By means of immunoSEQ multiplex PCR, TCR beta CDR3 spanning 54 Vbeta and 13 Jbeta underwent amplification. TCRdb independently ran MiXCR on the immunoSEQ multiplex PCR reads; one entry per CDR3 protein. In the table there are just over 80,000 distinct CDR3 sequences, about 93% of which are singletons.

The source of this sequence is a human donor in good health. The sample taken for sequencing was CD8+ T cells from PBMCs. The rearrangement links TRBV5-6 to TRBJ1-2; perhaps TRBD1 as D (5 bases). CDR3 coding DNA: TGTGCCAGCAGCTTGACGGGGGACTACTATGGCTACACCTTC. It codes for CASSLTGDYYGYTF.